This T cell receptor beta chain was recorded in a study of T cell responses to AZD1222 COVID-19 vaccine. General study points: Repertoires were obtained solely post-peak T cell response. Donor demographics were predominantly white British with a female majority; clonal diversity may be underestimated.

Comment on this clone: Its antigen is as yet unknown.

Trimming left V 4 bases short and J 2 bases short, with 13 bases between. CDR1 SGDLS and CDR2 YYNGEE come from the germline V gene. The CDR3 is 15 amino acids. Only in-frame clones appear in the TCRdb table, and some are missing; sequencing was by immunoSEQ multiplex PCR. The sample holds about 92,000 clones, 85% to 90% seen once. V is TRBV9 and J is TRBJ2-1; D is tentatively TRBD1 or TRBD2 (5 bases each). This sequence originates from an adult in good health. This material consisted of peripheral blood, taken on day 0 of AZD1222 vaccination. CDR3 DNA: TGTGCCAGCAGCCTTTCCGGGACGGCCTACAATGAGCAGTTCTTC. Translated, it gives CASSLSGTAYNEQFF.